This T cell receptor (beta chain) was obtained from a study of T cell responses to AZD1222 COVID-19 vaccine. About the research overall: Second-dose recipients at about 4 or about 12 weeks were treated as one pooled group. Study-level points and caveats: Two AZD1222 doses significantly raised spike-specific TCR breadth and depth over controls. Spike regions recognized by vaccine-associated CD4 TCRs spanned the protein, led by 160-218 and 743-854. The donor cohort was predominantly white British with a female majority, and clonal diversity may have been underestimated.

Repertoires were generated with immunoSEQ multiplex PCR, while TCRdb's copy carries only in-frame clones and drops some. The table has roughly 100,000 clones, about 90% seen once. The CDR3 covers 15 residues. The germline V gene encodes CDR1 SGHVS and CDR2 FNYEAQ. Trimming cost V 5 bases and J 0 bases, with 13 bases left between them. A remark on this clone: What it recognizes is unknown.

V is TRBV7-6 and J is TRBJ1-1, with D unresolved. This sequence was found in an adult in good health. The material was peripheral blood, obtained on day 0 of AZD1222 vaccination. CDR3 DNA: TGTGCCAGCAGCCCCCGTGGAGTCATGAACACTGAAGCTTTCTTT. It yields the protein CASSPRGVMNTEAFF.